This T cell receptor beta chain was retrieved from a study of T-cell reconstitution after alpha-beta-depleted transplantation in children. Study-level findings and limits: Where some patients showed high TCRbeta diversity at day 60, it came from recipient T cells and thymic progenitors that had survived. About two months after transplant, alpha-beta T cells reportedly came from several hundred expanded graft clones. After one year, T-cell counts and TCRbeta diversity mostly came from new T cells.

This clonotype has a count of ten or more. What it recognizes is unknown. Preparing the TCRbeta library involved the use of unique molecular identifiers. TCRdb re-called the PCR reads with MiXCR, one entry per CDR3 protein. The sample contains about 230,000 distinct CDR3 sequences, approximately 10% of which appear only once. The CDR3 is 14 residues long. Germline V gene lookup returns CDR1 SEHNR and CDR2 FQNEAQ (reference sequence). Trimming cost V 5 bases and J 0 bases, with 11 bases left between them. The V call is TRBV7-9, the J call TRBJ2-7, with unresolved D. The sequence derives from a child less than two years old with acute myeloid leukemia, due to receive a stem cell transplant. Sequenced here: PBMCs, sampled before TCRalphabeta/CD19-depleted stem cell transplant. Written as DNA, the CDR3 is TGTGCCAGCAGCGTAAATCCCAGCTCCTACGAGCAGTACTTC. It is translated as CASSVNPSSYEQYF. The whole variable domain, filled in from reference TRBV7-9 and TRBJ2-7, reads DTGVSQNPRHKITKRGQNVTFRCDPISEHNRLYWYRQTLGQGPEFLTYFQNEAQLEKSRLLSDRFSAERPKGSFSTLEIQRTEQGDSAMYLCASSVNPSSYEQYFGPGTRLTVT.